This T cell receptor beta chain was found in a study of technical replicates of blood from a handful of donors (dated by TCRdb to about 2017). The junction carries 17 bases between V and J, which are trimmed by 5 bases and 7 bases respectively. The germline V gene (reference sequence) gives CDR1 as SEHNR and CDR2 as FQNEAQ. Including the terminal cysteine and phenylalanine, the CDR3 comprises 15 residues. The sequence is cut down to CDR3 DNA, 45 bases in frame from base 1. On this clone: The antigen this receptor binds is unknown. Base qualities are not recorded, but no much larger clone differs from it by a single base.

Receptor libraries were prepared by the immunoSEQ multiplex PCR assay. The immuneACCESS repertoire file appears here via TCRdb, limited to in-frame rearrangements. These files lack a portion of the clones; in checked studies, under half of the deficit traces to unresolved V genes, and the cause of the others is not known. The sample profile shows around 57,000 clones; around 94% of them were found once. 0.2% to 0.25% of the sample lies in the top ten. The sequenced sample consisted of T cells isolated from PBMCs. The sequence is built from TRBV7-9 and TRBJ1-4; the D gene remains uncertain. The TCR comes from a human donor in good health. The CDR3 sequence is CASSPLGVSGEKLFF. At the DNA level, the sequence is TGTGCCAGCAGCCCACTCGGTGTTTCGGGTGAAAAACTGTTTTTT. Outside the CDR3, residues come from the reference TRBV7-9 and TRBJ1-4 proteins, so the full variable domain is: DTGVSQNPRHKITKRGQNVTFRCDPISEHNRLYWYRQTLGQGPEFLTYFQNEAQLEKSRLLSDRFSAERPKGSFSTLEIQRTEQGDSAMYLCASSPLGVSGEKLFFGSGTQLSVL.